This T cell receptor (beta chain) was recovered during a study of post-analysis software for immune sequencing data. Study as a whole: Relapsing-remitting, secondary progressive and progressive-relapsing forms of multiple sclerosis all featured among disease courses. Findings and limits, study-wide: Samples prepared in the same batch strongly co-clustered by F measure. Controls' normalized Chao1 diversity significantly exceeded that of multiple sclerosis patients. Patients used a few TRBV segments, including TRBV5-6, TRBV5-1 and TRBV20-1, more often than controls.

Trimming at V came to 4 bases and at J to 3 bases, leaving 4 bases not matched to a gene. Germline V gene sequence: CDR1 MDHEN, CDR2 SYDVKM. The CDR3 totals 14 residues. cDNA libraries for TCR beta contained unique molecular identifiers. MiXCR was run by TCRdb on the PCR reads, yielding one entry per CDR3 protein. Of 250,000 to 300,000 distinct CDR3 sequences in the sample, around 34% were seen once. This clonotype was seen ten or more times. Its cognate antigen is unknown. The TCR comes from a girl aged 5-17 years with multiple sclerosis. The sample comprised blood. The rearrangement links TRBV28 to TRBJ2-5; TRBD1 matches at 8 bases. In DNA form, the CDR3 reads TGTGCCAGCAGTTACCGGGACAGGAAAGAGACCCAGTACTTC. It is translated as CASSYRDRKETQYF.